Following are 20 T cell receptor beta chains from one sample sequenced in a study of T cells in Graves' hyperthyroidism and ophthalmopathy. Amplified TCR beta CDR3 regions derived from RNA transcripts. Carried out on the TCR CDR3, a first-round RT-PCR used the HTBI primer set. MiXCR, applied by TCRdb to the multiplex PCR reads, yields one record per CDR3 protein. The table has around 380,000 distinct CDR3 sequences, roughly 14% seen once; the top ten hold around 20%. Sequencing was carried out using blood. The receptors were gathered from a man aged 25 to 45 with Graves' hyperthyroidism that later progressed to Graves' ophthalmopathy.

V gene TRBV7-9 combines with J gene TRBJ1-4; D is possibly TRBD1 (6 bases). The CDR3 runs to 13 residues. Trimming removed 5 bases from V and 7 bases from J, with 11 bases in between. In germline, CDR1 is SEHNR, CDR2 FQNEAQ (reference sequence). The CDR3 DNA follows: TGTGCCAGCAGCCAAGGACAGTTTGAAAAACTGTTTTTT. This gives the protein CASSQGQFEKLFF. Full variable domain (outside the CDR3, taken from reference TRBV7-9 and TRBJ1-4): DTGVSQNPRHKITKRGQNVTFRCDPISEHNRLYWYRQTLGQGPEFLTYFQNEAQLEKSRLLSDRFSAERPKGSFSTLEIQRTEQGDSAMYLCASSQGQFEKLFFGSGTQLSVL.

This clonotype was picked up many times. The V gene is TRBV11-2, the J gene TRBJ1-5; tentatively, D is TRBD1 (5 bases). The CDR3 has 15 amino acids. Trimming pared 0 bases from V and 7 bases from J, leaving 13 bases between. Looked up from germline, CDR1 is SGHAT and CDR2 is FQNNGV. CDR3 sequence reads: CASSLEVGGSQPQHF. CDR3 in DNA: TGTGCCAGCAGCTTAGAGGTCGGGGGATCCCAGCCCCAGCATTTT.

The chain couples TRBV2 to TRBJ2-7; 10 bases agree with TRBD1. V dropped 6 bases and J dropped 6; count of bases not matched to a gene: 14. The CDR3 runs to 16 residues. Looked up from germline, CDR1 is SNHLY and CDR2 is FYNNEI. The CDR3 reads CASSVRDRGPSGEQYF. DNA of the CDR3: TGTGCCAGCAGCGTCCGGGACAGGGGCCCCTCCGGCGAGCAGTACTTC.

This clonotype was seen only a few times. The genes are TRBV13 and TRBJ1-5; D perhaps matches TRBD1 (5 bases). From germline, CDR1 is PRHDT and CDR2 FYEKMQ (reference sequence). Trimming stripped 3 bases from V and 0 bases from J, with 12 bases between. This CDR3 spans 16 amino acids. CDR3 DNA: TGTGCCAGCAGCTTCTCCGGGGGATTTAGCAATCAGCCCCAGCATTTT. This translates into CASSFSGGFSNQPQHF.

This clonotype was seen many times. The chain is built from TRBV7-9 and TRBJ2-1, with D possibly being TRBD1 (5 bases). The CDR3 contains 16 residues. Germline V gene data show CDR1 as SEHNR and CDR2 as FQNEAQ (reference sequence). V lost 8 bases and J 0 bases, leaving 17 bases between the germline ends. Written as DNA, the CDR3 is TGTGCCAGCCTTACAGGAGCAACCCGCTCCTACAATGAGCAGTTCTTC. Its translation is CASLTGATRSYNEQFF.

This clonotype has at least ten counts. The V gene is TRBV28, the J gene TRBJ2-5, with D uncertain. The end of the DNA fits TRBJ2-3 better, so the J call may be wrong. Germline V CDR1 and CDR2: MDHEN, SYDVKM. The CDR3 has 11 amino acids. CDR3 in amino acids: CASSFGWTQYF. The CDR3 region has the DNA TGTGCCAGCAGTTTTGGGTGGACGCAGTATTTT.

This clonotype was seen just once. The CDR3 nucleotides are TGTGCCAGCAGTGACCAGGCAGGGTCACCCCTCCACTTT. Translation gives CASSDQAGSPLHF. V usage is TRBV6-4 and J usage is TRBJ1-6; a weak D match, TRBD1 (5 bases). The CDR3 runs to 13 residues. V was clipped by 2 bases and J by 10 bases, with 9 bases between them. Per the germline V gene, CDR1 is MRHNA and CDR2 is SNTAGT.

This clonotype was seen many times. This chain links TRBV9 with TRBJ1-4; D perhaps matches TRBD1 (6 bases). This CDR3 region has 15 residues. Per germline, CDR1 SGDLS and CDR2 YYNGEE. Trimming left V 0 bases short and J 8 bases short, with 14 bases between. The CDR3 nucleotides are TGTGCCAGCAGCGTAGCGTACAGGGAAGGAGAAAAACTGTTTTTT. This codes for CASSVAYREGEKLFF.

This clonotype was seen many times. This rearrangement joins TRBV28 to TRBJ2-1, with 13 bases that match TRBD2. The germline V gene has CDR1 MDHEN and CDR2 SYDVKM. J lost 6 bases, V lost 7 bases, and 6 bases had no gene match. The CDR3 has 15 residues. Here the CDR3 DNA reads TGTGCCAGCAACCTACTAGCGGGGGGGATCAATGAGCAGTTCTTC. Translating gives CASNLLAGGINEQFF.

The CDR3 nucleotides are TGTGCCAGTAAGGGGGGGAACACCGGGGAGCTGTTTTTT. This codes for CASKGGNTGELFF. The chain recombines TRBV10-3 with TRBJ2-2; D may match TRBD1 or TRBD2 (6 bases each). V was trimmed by 10 bases and J by 1 base, leaving 10 bases between them. This CDR3 comprises 13 residues. Germline loops: CDR1 ENHRY, CDR2 SYGVKD.

The V gene is TRBV28, the J gene TRBJ2-7, with D possibly matching TRBD2 (6 bases). The germline gives CDR1 MDHEN, CDR2 SYDVKM. V was clipped by 8 bases and J by 5 bases, with 19 bases between them. CDR3 size: 14 residues. The CDR3 region is CASGFLTRRDEQYF. In nucleotides, the CDR3 is TGTGCCAGCGGCTTTTTAACTAGGAGGGACGAGCAGTACTTC.

This clonotype was observed a handful of times. The rearrangement uses TRBV4-2 and TRBJ2-3, with a tentative D call TRBD1 (6 bases). The CDR3 totals 14 residues. Per the germline V gene, CDR1 is LGHNA and CDR2 is YNFKEQ. V lost 1 base, J lost 4 bases, and 9 bases lay in between. This chain's CDR3 is CASSQVAGADTQYF. Written as DNA, the CDR3 is TGTGCCAGCAGCCAAGTGGCAGGGGCAGATACGCAGTATTTT.

This clonotype was seen many times. The chain is built from TRBV28 and TRBJ1-1, with D possibly TRBD1 on 6 matching bases. Between the trimmed V and J ends, which lost 2 bases and 9 bases, there was a span of 13 bases. The CDR3 runs to 13 residues. Germline V gene data show CDR1 as MDHEN and CDR2 as SYDVKM. Here the CDR3 reads CASSLGSGDQAFF. The CDR3 DNA reads as TGTGCCAGCAGTTTAGGTTCAGGGGACCAAGCTTTCTTT.

This clonotype was counted between two and nine times. The V call is TRBV18, the J call TRBJ2-3, with 10 bases lining up with TRBD1. The CDR3 is 15 amino acids. The J segment lost 3 bases and the V segment lost 4 bases, leaving 4 bases of the junction unmatched. CDR1 and CDR2 from the germline V gene are KGHSH and LQKENI. CDR3 residues: CASSRQGANTDTQYF. The CDR3 nucleotides are TGTGCCAGCTCACGACAGGGGGCTAATACAGATACGCAGTATTTT.

This clonotype was recorded many times. The rearrangement links TRBV7-2 to TRBJ2-3, with D perhaps matching TRBD2 (5 bases). There are 17 residues in the CDR3. The germline V gene has CDR1 SGHTA and CDR2 FQGNSA. Trimming shortened V by 5 bases and J by 0 bases, and 18 bases separated the two germline ends. CDR3 sequence reads: CASSAYKRTGSTDTQYF. As DNA, the CDR3 is TGTGCCAGCAGCGCGTATAAAAGGACTGGCAGCACAGATACGCAGTATTTT. Looking up the rest from reference TRBV7-2 and TRBJ2-3 gives the full variable domain: GAGVSQSPSNKVTEKGKDVELRCDPISGHTALYWYRQSLGQGLEFLIYFQGNSAPDKSGLPSDRFSAERTGGSVSTLTIQRTQQEDSAVYLCASSAYKRTGSTDTQYFGPGTRLTVL.

Of note for this clonotype: A much bigger clone sits one base away, suggesting this may be a read error. The chain carries TRBV11-3 and TRBJ1-2; D perhaps matches TRBD1 (6 bases). This CDR3 comprises 13 residues. CDR1 and CDR2 from the germline V gene are SGHNT and YENEEA. Trimming removed 5 bases from V and 8 bases from J, with 15 bases in between. CDR3: CASSTHRVPGYTF. The CDR3, as DNA: TGTGCCAGCAGCACCCACAGGGTTCCAGGCTACACCTTC.

This clonotype was detected many times. The rearrangement uses TRBV7-9 and TRBJ2-7; D is unresolved. V was pared by 1 base and J by 6 bases, with 7 bases between. The CDR3 is 12 residues long. Germline CDR1 reads SEHNR; CDR2 reads FQNEAQ (reference sequence). In nucleotides, the CDR3 is TGTGCCAGCAGCTTAGTCTCTTCCGAGCAGTACTTC. Protein: CASSLVSSEQYF.

This clonotype was counted many times. The rearrangement joins TRBV15 to TRBJ2-1, with 16 bases matching TRBD2. Germline V gene sequence: CDR1 LNHNV, CDR2 YYDKDF (reference sequence). J gave up 7 bases and V 9 bases, and 18 bases lay outside the gene matches. The CDR3 runs to 19 residues. The CDR3 loop is CATSTVPGLAGGPENEQFF. The CDR3 DNA follows: TGTGCCACTTCAACGGTCCCGGGACTAGCGGGGGGGCCGGAGAATGAGCAGTTCTTC.

As concerns this clonotype: A read error may explain this, as a much larger clone is one base away. V is TRBV3-1 and J is TRBJ2-5; D may match TRBD1 or TRBD2 (6 bases each). With the DNA end fitting TRBJ2-1 better, the J assignment may be wrong. Germline assignment: CDR1 LGHDT and CDR2 YNNKEL (reference sequence). CDR3 length equals 13 residues. Here the CDR3 reads CASGTQGHETQFF. In DNA, the CDR3 is TGTGCCAGCGGGACTCAGGGGCACGAGACCCAGTTCTTC.

The sample holds many counts of this clonotype. An end of the junction differs from the germline gene, which may be a read error. The chain couples TRBV5-1 to TRBJ2-1; 7 bases align to TRBD1. Germline V gene lookup returns CDR1 SGHRS and CDR2 YFSETQ. The CDR3 is 14 residues long. CDR3 nucleotides: TGTGCCAGCAGTTTAGGGGGCGGATACAATGAGCAGTTCTTC. Translation: CASSLGGGYNEQFF.